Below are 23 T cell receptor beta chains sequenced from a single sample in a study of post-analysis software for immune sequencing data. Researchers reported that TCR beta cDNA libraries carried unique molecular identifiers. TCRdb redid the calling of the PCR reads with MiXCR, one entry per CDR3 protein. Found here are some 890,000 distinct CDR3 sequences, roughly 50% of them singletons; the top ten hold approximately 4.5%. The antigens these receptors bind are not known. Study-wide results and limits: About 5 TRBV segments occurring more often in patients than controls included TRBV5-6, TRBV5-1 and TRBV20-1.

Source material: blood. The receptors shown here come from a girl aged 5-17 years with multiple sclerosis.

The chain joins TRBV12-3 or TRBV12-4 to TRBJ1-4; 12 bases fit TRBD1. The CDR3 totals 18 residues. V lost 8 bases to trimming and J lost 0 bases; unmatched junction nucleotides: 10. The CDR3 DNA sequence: TGTGCCAGCGCCGGGACAGGGGGCCAGTGCGCAACTAATGAAAAACTGTTTTTT. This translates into CASAGTGGQCATNEKLFF.

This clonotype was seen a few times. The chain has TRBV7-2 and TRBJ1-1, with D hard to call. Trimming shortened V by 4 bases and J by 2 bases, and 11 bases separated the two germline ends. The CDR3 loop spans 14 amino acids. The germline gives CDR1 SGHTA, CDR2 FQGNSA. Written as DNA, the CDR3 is TGTGCCAGCAGCTACGGGAGGCCTAACACTGAAGCTTTCTTT. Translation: CASSYGRPNTEAFF.

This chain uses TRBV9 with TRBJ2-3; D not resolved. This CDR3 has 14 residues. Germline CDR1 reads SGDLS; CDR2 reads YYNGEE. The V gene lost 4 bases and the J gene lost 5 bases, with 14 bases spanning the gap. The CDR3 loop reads CASSSQLVRDTQYF. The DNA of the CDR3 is TGTGCCAGCAGCTCACAATTAGTCCGAGATACGCAGTATTTT.

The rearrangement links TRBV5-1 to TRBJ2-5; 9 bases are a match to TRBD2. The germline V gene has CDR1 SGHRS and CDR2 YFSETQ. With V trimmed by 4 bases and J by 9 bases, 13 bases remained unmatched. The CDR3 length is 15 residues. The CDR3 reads CASSTGTSPSLAQYF. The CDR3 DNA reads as TGCGCCAGCAGCACCGGGACTAGCCCCTCTCTGGCCCAGTACTTC.

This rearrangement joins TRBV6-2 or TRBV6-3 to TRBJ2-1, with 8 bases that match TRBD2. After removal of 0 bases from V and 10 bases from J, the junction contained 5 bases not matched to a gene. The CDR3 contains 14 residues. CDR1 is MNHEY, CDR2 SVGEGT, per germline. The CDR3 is CASSYSGTRGEQFF. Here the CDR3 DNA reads TGTGCCAGCAGTTACTCCGGGACTAGAGGAGAGCAGTTCTTC.

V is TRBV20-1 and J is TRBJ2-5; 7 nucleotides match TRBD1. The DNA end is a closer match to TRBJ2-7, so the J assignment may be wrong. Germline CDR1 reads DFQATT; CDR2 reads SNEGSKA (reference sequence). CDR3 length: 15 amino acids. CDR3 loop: CSARQQQGWWDEQYF. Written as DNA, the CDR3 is TGCAGTGCTAGACAACAACAGGGGTGGTGGGACGAGCAGTACTTC.

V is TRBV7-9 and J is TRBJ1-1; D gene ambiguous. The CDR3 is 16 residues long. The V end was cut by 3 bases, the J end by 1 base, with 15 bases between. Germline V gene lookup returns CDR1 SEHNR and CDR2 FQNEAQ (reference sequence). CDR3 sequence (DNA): TGTGCCAGCAGCTTTTCTACCCCCGGCGGGAACACTGAAGCTTTCTTT. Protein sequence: CASSFSTPGGNTEAFF.

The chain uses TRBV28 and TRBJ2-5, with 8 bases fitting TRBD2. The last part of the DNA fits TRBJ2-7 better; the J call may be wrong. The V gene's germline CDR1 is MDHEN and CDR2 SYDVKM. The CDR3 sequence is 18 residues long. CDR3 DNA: TGTGCCAGCAGTTTATGGTTCCCATTAGGAGCGGGGGAAGACGAGCAGTACTTC. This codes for CASSLWFPLGAGEDEQYF.

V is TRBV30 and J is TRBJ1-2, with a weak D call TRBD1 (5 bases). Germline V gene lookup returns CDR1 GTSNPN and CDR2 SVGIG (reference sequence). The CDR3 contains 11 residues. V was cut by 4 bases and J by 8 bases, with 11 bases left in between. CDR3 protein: CAWTGRGGYTF. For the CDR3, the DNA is TGTGCCTGGACAGGGCGGGGGGGCTACACCTTC.

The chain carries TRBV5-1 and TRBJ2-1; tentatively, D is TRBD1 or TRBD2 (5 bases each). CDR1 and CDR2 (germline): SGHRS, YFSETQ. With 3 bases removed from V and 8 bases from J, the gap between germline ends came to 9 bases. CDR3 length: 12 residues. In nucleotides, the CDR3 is TGCGCCAGCAGCTGGGACCTCGATGAGCAGTTCTTC. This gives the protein CASSWDLDEQFF.

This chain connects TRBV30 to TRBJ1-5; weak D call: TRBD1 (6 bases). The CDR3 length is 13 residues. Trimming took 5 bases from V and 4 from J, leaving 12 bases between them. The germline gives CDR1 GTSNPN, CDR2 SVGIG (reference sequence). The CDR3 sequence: CAWQPGANQPQHF. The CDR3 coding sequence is TGTGCCTGGCAACCAGGGGCAAATCAGCCCCAGCATTTT.

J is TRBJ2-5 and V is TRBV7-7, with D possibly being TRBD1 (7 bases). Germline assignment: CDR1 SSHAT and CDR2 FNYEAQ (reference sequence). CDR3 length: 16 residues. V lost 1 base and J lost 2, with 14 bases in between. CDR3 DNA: TGTGCCAGCAGCTTAGGGGGGGCGACAGGGCAAGAGACCCAGTACTTC. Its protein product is CASSLGGATGQETQYF.

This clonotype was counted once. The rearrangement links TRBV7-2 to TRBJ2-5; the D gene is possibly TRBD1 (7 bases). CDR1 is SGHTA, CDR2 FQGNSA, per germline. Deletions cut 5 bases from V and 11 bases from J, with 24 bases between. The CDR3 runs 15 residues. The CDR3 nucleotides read TGTGCCAGCAGCCTATACAGGGGACTGGACAATGAGCAGTACTTC. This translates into CASSLYRGLDNEQYF.

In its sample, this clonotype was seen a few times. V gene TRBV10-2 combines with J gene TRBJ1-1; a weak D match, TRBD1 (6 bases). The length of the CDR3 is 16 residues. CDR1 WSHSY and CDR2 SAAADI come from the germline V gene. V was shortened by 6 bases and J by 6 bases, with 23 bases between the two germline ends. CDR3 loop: CASSGQFGGRTSEAFF. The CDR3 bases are TGCGCCAGCAGCGGACAGTTCGGGGGACGCACATCTGAAGCTTTCTTT.

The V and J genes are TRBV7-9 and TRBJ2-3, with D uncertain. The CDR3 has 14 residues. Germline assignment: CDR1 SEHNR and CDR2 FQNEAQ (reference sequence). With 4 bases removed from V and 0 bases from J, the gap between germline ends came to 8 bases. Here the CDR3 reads CASSSLDSTDTQYF. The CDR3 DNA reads TGTGCCAGCAGCTCTCTAGACAGCACAGATACGCAGTATTTT.

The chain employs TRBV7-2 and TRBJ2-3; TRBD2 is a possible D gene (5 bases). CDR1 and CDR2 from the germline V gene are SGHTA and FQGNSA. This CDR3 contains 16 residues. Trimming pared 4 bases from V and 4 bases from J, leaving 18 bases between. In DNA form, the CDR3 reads TGTGCCAGCAGCTACCTAGCAGCCCTGGGCTCAGATACGCAGTATTTT. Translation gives CASSYLAALGSDTQYF. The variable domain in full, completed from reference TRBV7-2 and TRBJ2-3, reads GAGVSQSPSNKVTEKGKDVELRCDPISGHTALYWYRQSLGQGLEFLIYFQGNSAPDKSGLPSDRFSAERTGGSVSTLTIQRTQQEDSAVYLCASSYLAALGSDTQYFGPGTRLTVL.

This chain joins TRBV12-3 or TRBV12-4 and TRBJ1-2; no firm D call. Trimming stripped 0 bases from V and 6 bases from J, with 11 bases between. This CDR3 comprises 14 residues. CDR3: CASSLAGKPNGYTF. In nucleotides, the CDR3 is TGTGCCAGCAGTTTAGCAGGGAAGCCCAATGGCTACACCTTC.

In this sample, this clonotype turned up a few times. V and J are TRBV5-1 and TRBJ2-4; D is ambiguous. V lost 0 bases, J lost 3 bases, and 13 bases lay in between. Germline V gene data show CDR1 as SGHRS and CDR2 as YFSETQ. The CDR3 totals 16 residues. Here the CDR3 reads CASSLDPEVGKNIQYF. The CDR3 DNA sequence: TGCGCCAGCAGCTTGGACCCCGAGGTTGGCAAAAACATTCAGTACTTC.

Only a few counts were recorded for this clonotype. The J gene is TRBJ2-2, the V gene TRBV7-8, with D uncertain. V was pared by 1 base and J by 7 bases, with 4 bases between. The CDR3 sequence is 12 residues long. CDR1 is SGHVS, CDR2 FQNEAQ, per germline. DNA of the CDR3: TGTGCCAGCAGCTTAGAGGGCGGGGAGCTGTTTTTT. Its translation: CASSLEGGELFF.

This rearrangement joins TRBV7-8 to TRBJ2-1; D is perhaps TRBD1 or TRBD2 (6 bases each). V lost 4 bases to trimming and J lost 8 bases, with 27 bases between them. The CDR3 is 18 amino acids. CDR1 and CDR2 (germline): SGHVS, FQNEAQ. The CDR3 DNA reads TGTGCCAGCAGCTCATGGTCTAGGGGGAGGCAAACCGGGGATGAGCAGTTCTTC. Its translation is CASSSWSRGRQTGDEQFF. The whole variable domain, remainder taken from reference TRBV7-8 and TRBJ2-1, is GAGVSQSPRYKVAKRGQDVALRCDPISGHVSLFWYQQALGQGPEFLTYFQNEAQLDKSGLPSDRFFAERPEGSVSTLKIQRTQQEDSAVYLCASSSWSRGRQTGDEQFFGPGTRLTVL.

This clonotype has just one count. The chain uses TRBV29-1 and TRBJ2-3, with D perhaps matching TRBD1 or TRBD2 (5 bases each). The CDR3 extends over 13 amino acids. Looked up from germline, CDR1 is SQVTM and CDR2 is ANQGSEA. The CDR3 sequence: CSHRGVTTDTQYF. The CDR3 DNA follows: TGCAGTCATAGGGGAGTTACCACAGATACGCAGTATTTT.

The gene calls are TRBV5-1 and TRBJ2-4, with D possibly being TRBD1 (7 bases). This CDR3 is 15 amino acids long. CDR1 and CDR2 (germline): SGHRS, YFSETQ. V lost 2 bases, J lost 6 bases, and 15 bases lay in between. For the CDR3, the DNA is TGCGCCAGCAGCTTCAACAGGGGAGGAAGAAACATTCAGTACTTC. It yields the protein CASSFNRGGRNIQYF.

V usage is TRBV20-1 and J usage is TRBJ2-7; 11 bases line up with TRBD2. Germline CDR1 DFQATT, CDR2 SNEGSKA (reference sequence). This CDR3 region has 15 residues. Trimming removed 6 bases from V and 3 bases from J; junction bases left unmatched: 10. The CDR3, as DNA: TGCAGTGCCCCTCCCCCCCTAGCGGGGGGCTACGAGCAGTACTTC. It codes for CSAPPPLAGGYEQYF.